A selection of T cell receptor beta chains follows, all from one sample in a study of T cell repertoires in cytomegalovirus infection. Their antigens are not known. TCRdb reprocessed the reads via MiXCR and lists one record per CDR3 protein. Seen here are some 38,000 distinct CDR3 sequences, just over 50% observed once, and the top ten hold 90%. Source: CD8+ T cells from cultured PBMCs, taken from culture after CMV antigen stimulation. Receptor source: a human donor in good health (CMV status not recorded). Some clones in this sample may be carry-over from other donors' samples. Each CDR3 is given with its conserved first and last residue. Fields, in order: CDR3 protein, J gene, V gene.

CDR3aa: CASSRPRTDRRETQYF
j_gene: TRBJ2-5
v_gene: TRBV19

CDR3aa: CASSLTGTGGRETQYF
j_gene: TRBJ2-5
v_gene: TRBV7-2

CDR3aa: CASRKREGLWEQYF
j_gene: TRBJ2-7
v_gene: TRBV28

CDR3aa: CASSNGDSADTQYF
j_gene: TRBJ2-3
v_gene: TRBV7-9

CDR3aa: CASSGLQTSEENFFTDTQYF
j_gene: TRBJ2-3
v_gene: TRBV19

CDR3aa: CATSDLAGDLNRETQYF
j_gene: TRBJ2-5
v_gene: TRBV24-1

CDR3aa: CASSLLFLPDLTGELFF
j_gene: TRBJ2-2
v_gene: TRBV28

CDR3aa: CASRVYNEQFF
j_gene: TRBJ2-1
v_gene: TRBV12-3/TRBV12-4

CDR3aa: CASSGSGTDLNYGYTF
j_gene: TRBJ1-2
v_gene: TRBV9

CDR3aa: CASSFGGSALGAEAFF
j_gene: TRBJ1-1
v_gene: TRBV7-8

CDR3aa: CASSLSAGTDTQYF
j_gene: TRBJ2-3
v_gene: TRBV11-2

CDR3aa: CSVGGGFADTQYF
j_gene: TRBJ2-3
v_gene: TRBV29-1

CDR3aa: CASFSETQTDSFGYTF
j_gene: TRBJ1-2
v_gene: TRBV7-2

CDR3aa: CASSLARQGVGETQYF
j_gene: TRBJ2-5
v_gene: TRBV11-2

CDR3aa: CSAREKGLGNQPQHF
j_gene: TRBJ1-5
v_gene: TRBV20-1

CDR3aa: CASSRFERGATSYSGELFF
j_gene: TRBJ2-2
v_gene: TRBV7-2

CDR3aa: CASSLAGTGLIYEQYF
j_gene: TRBJ2-7
v_gene: TRBV7-9

CDR3aa: CAWSRGNSYNEQFF
j_gene: TRBJ2-1
v_gene: TRBV30

CDR3aa: CASSPGAVPEAFF
j_gene: TRBJ1-1
v_gene: TRBV7-6

CDR3aa: CASSLGYLSYGYTF
j_gene: TRBJ1-2
v_gene: TRBV28

CDR3aa: CATSTPPGAGANVLTF
j_gene: TRBJ2-6
v_gene: TRBV15

CDR3aa: CATRTGGYEQYF
j_gene: TRBJ2-7
v_gene: TRBV6-8

CDR3aa: CASSWGVYNEQFF
j_gene: TRBJ2-1
v_gene: TRBV7-8

CDR3aa: CASSFPNSNQPQHF
j_gene: TRBJ1-5
v_gene: TRBV7-2

CDR3aa: CASSLVVAGGGAADTQYF
j_gene: TRBJ2-3
v_gene: TRBV7-2